The T cell receptor delta chain under discussion was sequenced for a study of Vδ1+ human thymocytes (dated by TCRdb to the late 2010s). In the study overall: As a data resource, the study described the mRNA-level TRG and TRD CDR3 repertoires of highly purified Vdelta1+ thymocytes obtained from young children. Validation of the multiplex-based CDR3 amplicon strategy against 5'RACE-based CDR3 amplicon generation methods had been performed previously. General conclusions and limits of the study: No clustering by age or sex was observed, so analyses did not stratify donors by these variables. Numerous TRG clonotypes were shared among donors (up to roughly 6.9x10^3), while TRD repertoires were essentially private (a maximum of about 100 shared). The use of highly purified populations and single-cell validation was advised by the authors, since misinterpretation of bulk repertoire data could be caused by unexpected Vdelta2 sequences. Unlike the oligoclonal repertoires in peripheral blood, the thymic TRG and TRD repertoires appeared highly polyclonal, with Gaussian CDR3 length distributions. Roughly 22% of thymic TRD sequences were found to be Vdelta2 (and few were Vdelta3) despite high sort purity, in contrast to peripheral blood Vdelta1+ controls.

RNA was isolated using the RNeasy mini kit, and reverse transcription was performed with Superscript III. CDR3 amplicons were generated by multiplex PCR with pooled V-gene forward primers and a constant-region reverse primer carrying Illumina adaptor overhangs. After gel purification, the amplicons were indexed with Nextera index primers over approximately 8 extra PCR cycles and then purified using AMPure XP beads. Sequencing of the libraries was done on an Illumina MiSeq using paired-end 250 bp reads, dual indexing and a roughly 18% PhiX spike-in. The authors processed their data as follows. Reads were quality checked with FastQC, and TRG read pairs were merged with ea-utils fastq-join. Sequences were annotated with IMGT/HighV-QUEST, keeping only productive sequences with unambiguous V-gene assignment; clonotypes were defined by identical CDR3 sequence. For downstream analysis, VDJtools 1.1.1, tcR 2.2.3, Treemap and vegan Shannon diversity in R 3.4.4 were used. TCRdb processed the public reads again with the CATT caller, after which rows with matching DNA were combined. None of the V and J calls come from the authors' own analysis; TCRdb made them. This sample is represented by 21,000 or so delta-chain clones; around 7.9% of them were singletons. The ten biggest clones cover 0.98% of the sample.

Thymic samples were depleted of alphabeta T cells, then CD3+ TCRVdelta1+ TCRVdelta2- thymocytes were FACS-sorted. The purity of the sorted Vdelta1+ thymocytes fell between roughly 98% and 99.6%. The thymic specimens were obtained from fewer than 10 paediatric patients, aged roughly 5 days to 16 months, who were having corrective cardiac surgery. Thymic tissue was dispersed and mononuclear cells isolated on a Histopaque-1077 density gradient. The staining antibodies were anti-TCRVdelta1 clone TS8.2, anti-TCRVdelta2 clone B6, anti-CD3 clone HIT3a and anti-TCRalphabeta clone IP26. This clone came up a few times. Its antigen has not been determined. No base quality values were provided; no much bigger clone lies one nucleotide off. CDR1 and CDR2, per the germline V gene, are TSWWSYY and QGS. The V end gives up 5 bases and the J end 0 bases, leaving 23 bases in the junction not matched to a gene. The CDR3 measures 21 amino acids from cysteine to phenylalanine. Only the CDR3 region is kept as DNA, spanning 63 bases read in frame from base 1.

This chain is built from TRDV1 and TRDJ1, and TRDD3 matches 8 of the central bases. This clonotype was obtained from a child younger than two who had congenital heart surgery. Sequencing was carried out using Vdelta1+ gamma-delta thymocytes from the thymus. This specimen's cell subset or site label, per the study, means: FACS-sorted CD3+ TCRalphabeta- TCRVdelta1+ TCRVdelta2- thymocytes. The sequenced DNA: TGTGCTCTTGGGCCTCGTTCCCTGCGGAAAACTGGGGGGATGTACACCGATAAACTCATCTTT. Its protein product is CALGPRSLRKTGGMYTDKLIF.